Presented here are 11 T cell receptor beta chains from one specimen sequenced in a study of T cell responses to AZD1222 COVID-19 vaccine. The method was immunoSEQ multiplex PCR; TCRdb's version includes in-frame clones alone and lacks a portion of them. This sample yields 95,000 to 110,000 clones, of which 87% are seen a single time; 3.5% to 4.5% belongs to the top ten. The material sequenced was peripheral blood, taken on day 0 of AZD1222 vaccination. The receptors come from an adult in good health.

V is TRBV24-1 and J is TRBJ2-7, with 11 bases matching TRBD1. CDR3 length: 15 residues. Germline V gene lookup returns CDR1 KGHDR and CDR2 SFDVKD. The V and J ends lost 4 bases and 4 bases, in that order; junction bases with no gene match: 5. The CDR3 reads CATSEGTGGRYEQYF. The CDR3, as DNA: TGTGCCACCAGTGAGGGGACAGGGGGGCGGTACGAGCAGTACTTC.

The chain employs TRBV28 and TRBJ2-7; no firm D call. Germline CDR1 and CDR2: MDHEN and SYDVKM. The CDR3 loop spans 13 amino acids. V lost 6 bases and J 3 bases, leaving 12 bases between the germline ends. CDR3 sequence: CASSIGIHYEQYF. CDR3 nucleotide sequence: TGTGCCAGCAGCATAGGGATCCACTACGAGCAGTACTTC.

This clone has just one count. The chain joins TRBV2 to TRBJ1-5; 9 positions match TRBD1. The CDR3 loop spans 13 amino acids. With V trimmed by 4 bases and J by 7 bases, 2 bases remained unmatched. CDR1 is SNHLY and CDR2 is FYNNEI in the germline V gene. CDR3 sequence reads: CASSGQGVQPQHF. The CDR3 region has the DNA TGTGCCAGCAGTGGACAGGGGGTACAGCCCCAGCATTTT.

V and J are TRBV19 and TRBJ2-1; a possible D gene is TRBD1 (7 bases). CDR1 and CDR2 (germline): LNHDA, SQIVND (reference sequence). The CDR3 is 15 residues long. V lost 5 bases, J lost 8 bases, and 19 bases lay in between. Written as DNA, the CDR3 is TGTGCCAGTAGTGGAGGGCTAGCAGGGGGGTATGAGCAGTTCTTC. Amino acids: CASSGGLAGGYEQFF.

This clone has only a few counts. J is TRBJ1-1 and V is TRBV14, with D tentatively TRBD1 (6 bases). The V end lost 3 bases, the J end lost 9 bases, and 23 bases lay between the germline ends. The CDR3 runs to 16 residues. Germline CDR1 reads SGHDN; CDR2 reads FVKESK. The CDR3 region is CASSHLADRSELKAFF. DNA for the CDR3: TGTGCCAGCAGCCATTTAGCCGACAGGAGTGAACTTAAAGCTTTCTTT.

The CDR3: CASSRQGTDTQYF. The DNA for the CDR3 is TGCGCCAGCAGCCGACAGGGCACAGATACGCAGTATTTT. The chain recombines TRBV4-3 with TRBJ2-3, with a possible D match to TRBD1 (6 bases). Germline V gene lookup returns CDR1 LGHNA and CDR2 YSLEER. V was pared by 4 bases and J by 1 base, with 6 bases between. The CDR3 length is 13 residues.

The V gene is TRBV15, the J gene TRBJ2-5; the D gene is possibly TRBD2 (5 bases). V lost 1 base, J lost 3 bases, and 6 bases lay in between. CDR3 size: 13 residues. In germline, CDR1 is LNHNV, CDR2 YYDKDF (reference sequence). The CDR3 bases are TGTGCCACCAGCAGAGGGGGAGAAGAGACCCAGTACTTC. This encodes CATSRGGEETQYF. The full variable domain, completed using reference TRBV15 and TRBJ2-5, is DAMVIQNPRYQVTQFGKPVTLSCSQTLNHNVMYWYQQKSSQAPKLLFHYYDKDFNNEADTPDNFQSRRPNTSFCFLDIRSPGLGDTAMYLCATSRGGEETQYFGPGTRLLVL.

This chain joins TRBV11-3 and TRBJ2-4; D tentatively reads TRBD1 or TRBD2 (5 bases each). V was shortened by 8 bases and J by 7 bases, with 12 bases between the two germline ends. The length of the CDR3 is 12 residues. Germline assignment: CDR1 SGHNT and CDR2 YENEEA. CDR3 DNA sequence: TGTGCCAGCCAGGGAGACGGGAACATTCAGTACTTC. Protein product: CASQGDGNIQYF.

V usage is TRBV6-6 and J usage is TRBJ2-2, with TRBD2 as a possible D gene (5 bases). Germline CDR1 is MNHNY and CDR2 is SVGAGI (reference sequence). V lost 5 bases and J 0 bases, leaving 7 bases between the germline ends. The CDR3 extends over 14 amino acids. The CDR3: CASSKLANTGELFF. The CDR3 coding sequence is TGTGCCAGCAGTAAACTAGCGAACACCGGGGAGCTGTTTTTT.

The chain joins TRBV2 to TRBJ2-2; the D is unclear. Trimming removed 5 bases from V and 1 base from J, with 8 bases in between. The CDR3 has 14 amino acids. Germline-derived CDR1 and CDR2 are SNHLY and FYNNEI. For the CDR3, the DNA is TGTGCCAGCAGTAAAGGCCAGAACACCGGGGAGCTGTTTTTT. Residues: CASSKGQNTGELFF.

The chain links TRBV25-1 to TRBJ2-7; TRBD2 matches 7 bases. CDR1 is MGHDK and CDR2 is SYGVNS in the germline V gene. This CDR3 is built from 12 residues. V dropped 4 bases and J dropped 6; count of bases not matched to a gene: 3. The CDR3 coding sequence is TGTGCCAGCAGTGGTAGCGGGCGCGAGCAGTACTTC. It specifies CASSGSGREQYF.